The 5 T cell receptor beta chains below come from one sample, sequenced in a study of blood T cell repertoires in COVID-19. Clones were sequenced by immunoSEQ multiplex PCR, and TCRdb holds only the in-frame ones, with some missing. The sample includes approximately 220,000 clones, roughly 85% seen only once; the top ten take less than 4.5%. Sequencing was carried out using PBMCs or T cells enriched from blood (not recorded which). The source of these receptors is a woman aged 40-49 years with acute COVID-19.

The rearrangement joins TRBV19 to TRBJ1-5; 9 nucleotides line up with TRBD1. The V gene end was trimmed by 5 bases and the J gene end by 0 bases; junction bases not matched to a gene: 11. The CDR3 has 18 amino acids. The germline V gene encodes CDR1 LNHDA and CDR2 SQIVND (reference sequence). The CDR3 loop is CASSPSGTGLYSNQPQHF. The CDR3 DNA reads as TGTGCCAGTAGTCCCTCTGGGACAGGGCTTTATAGCAATCAGCCCCAGCATTTT.

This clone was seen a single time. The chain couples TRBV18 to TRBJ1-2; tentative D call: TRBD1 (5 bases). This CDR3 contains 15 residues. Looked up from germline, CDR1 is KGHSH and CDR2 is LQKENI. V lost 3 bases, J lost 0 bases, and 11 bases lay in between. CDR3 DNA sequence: TGTGCCAGCTCACCGGCGTCAGGGACTAACTATGGCTACACCTTC. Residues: CASSPASGTNYGYTF.

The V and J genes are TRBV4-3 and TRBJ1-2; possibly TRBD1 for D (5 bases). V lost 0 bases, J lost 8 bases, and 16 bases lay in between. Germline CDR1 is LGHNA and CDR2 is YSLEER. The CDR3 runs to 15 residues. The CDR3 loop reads CASSQDRAGFPGYTF. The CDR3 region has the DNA TGCGCCAGCAGCCAAGATCGGGCAGGGTTCCCCGGCTACACCTTC.

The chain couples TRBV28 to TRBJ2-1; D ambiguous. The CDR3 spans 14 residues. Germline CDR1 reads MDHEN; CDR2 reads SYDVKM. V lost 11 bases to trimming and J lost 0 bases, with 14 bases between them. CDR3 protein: CAARLPSSYNEQFF. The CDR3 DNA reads TGTGCCGCCCGTCTGCCTAGCTCCTACAATGAGCAGTTCTTC.

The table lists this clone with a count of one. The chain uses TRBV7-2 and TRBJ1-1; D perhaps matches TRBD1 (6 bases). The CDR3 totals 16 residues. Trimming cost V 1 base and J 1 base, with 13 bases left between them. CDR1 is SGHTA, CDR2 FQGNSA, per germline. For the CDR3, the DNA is TGTGCCAGCAGCTTAGGGGAGGGGGGGAGGAACACTGAAGCTTTCTTT. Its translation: CASSLGEGGRNTEAFF.